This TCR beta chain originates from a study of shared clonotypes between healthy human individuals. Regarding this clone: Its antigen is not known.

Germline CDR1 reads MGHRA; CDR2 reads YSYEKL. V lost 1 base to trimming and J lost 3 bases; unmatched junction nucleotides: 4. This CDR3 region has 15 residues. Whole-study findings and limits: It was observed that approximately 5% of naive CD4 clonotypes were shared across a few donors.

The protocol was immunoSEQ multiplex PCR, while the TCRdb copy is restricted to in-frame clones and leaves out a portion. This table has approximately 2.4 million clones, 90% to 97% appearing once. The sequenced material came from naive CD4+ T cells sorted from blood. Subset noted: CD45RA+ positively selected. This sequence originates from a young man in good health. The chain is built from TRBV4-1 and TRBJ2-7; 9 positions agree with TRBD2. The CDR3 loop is CASSQGLAEVYEQYF. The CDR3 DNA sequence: TGCGCCAGCAGCCAAGGACTAGCGGAAGTCTACGAGCAGTACTTC.